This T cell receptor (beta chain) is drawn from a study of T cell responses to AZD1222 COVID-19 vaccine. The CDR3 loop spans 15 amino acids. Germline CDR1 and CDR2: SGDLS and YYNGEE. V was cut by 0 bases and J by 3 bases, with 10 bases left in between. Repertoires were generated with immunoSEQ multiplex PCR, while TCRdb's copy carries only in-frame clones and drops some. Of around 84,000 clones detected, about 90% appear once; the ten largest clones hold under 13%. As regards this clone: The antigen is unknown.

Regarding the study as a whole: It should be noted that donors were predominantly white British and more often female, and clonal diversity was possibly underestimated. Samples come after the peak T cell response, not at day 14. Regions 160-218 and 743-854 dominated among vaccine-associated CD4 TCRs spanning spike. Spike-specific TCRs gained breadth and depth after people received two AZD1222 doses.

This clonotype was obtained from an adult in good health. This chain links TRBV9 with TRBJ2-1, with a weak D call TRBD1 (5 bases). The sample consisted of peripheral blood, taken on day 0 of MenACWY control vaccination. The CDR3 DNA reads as TGTGCCAGCAGCGTAGAAGGCAGGGACTACAATGAGCAGTTCTTC. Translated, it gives CASSVEGRDYNEQFF.